This entry lists 9 T cell receptor beta chains sequenced from one sample in a study of blood T cell repertoires in COVID-19. Profiling relied on immunoSEQ multiplex PCR, and the TCRdb table lists in-frame clones only, not all of them. The repertoire has about 200,000 clones, just under 90% of them found once; the top ten carry around 4%. The sample consisted of PBMCs or T cells enriched from blood (not recorded which). These receptors came from a woman under 40 with acute COVID-19.

This rearrangement joins TRBV21-1 to TRBJ2-5; TRBD1 is the table's D call, not checked against the DNA. TRBV21-1 is a documented pseudogene. The length of the CDR3 is 14 residues. CDR3 in DNA: TGTGCCAGCAGCGTACAGGGGGCAGACGAGACCCAGTACTTC. Its translation: CASSVQGADETQYF.

This clone was seen only a few times. The J gene is TRBJ2-1, the V gene TRBV4-1; no reliable D call. Trimming shortened V by 1 base and J by 0 bases, and 7 bases separated the two germline ends. CDR3 size: 15 residues. Looked up from germline, CDR1 is MGHRA and CDR2 is YSYEKL. The CDR3 coding sequence is TGCGCCAGCAGCCAAGTTTCCCGCTCCTACAATGAGCAGTTCTTC. As protein: CASSQVSRSYNEQFF.

This clone was counted a few times. This chain connects TRBV10-3 to TRBJ2-7, with 10 bases aligning to TRBD1. This CDR3 is 16 amino acids long. V shed 10 bases, J shed 0 bases, and the junction held 12 bases outside the gene matches. Per germline, CDR1 ENHRY and CDR2 SYGVKD. CDR3 DNA sequence: TGTGCCACCGGGACAGGGGAGATTCTGACCTCCTACGAGCAGTACTTC. Protein sequence: CATGTGEILTSYEQYF.

This rearrangement joins TRBV19 to TRBJ2-1, with TRBD2 identical over 10 bases. Trimming took 10 bases from V and 4 from J; bases not matched to a gene: 7. The CDR3 is 14 amino acids. Per germline, CDR1 LNHDA and CDR2 SQIVND (reference sequence). CDR3 sequence reads: CATGGLARYNEQFF. CDR3 in DNA: TGTGCCACCGGGGGACTAGCGAGATACAATGAGCAGTTCTTC.

The chain couples TRBV7-2 to TRBJ2-3; 15 bases are a match to TRBD2. This CDR3 comprises 19 residues. Trimming at V came to 3 bases and at J to 5 bases, leaving 12 bases not matched to a gene. Germline CDR1 SGHTA, CDR2 FQGNSA. The CDR3 nucleotides read TGTGCCAGCAGCTTTTCCTGGACTAGCGGGGGGGGAGCTGTAGATACGCAGTATTTT. It encodes CASSFSWTSGGGAVDTQYF.

The rearrangement uses TRBV30 and TRBJ2-7, with D possibly matching TRBD1 (5 bases). This CDR3 has 14 amino acids. The germline V gene has CDR1 GTSNPN and CDR2 SVGIG (reference sequence). V was clipped by 3 bases and J by 3 bases, with 15 bases between them. This CDR3 is CAWREDSFNYEQYF. The DNA for the CDR3 is TGTGCCTGGAGGGAAGACAGCTTTAACTACGAGCAGTACTTC.

The chain links TRBV25-1 to TRBJ1-1; D is possibly TRBD1 (5 bases). CDR1 MGHDK and CDR2 SYGVNS come from the germline V gene. CDR3 length equals 14 residues. Trimming stripped 4 bases from V and 1 base from J, with 10 bases between. The CDR3 DNA reads as TGTGCCAGCAGTGCCACGGACAAGAACACTGAAGCTTTCTTT. Translated, it gives CASSATDKNTEAFF.

The V and J genes are TRBV7-2 and TRBJ1-6; TRBD1 might be the D (6 bases). This CDR3 is 16 amino acids long. The germline V gene encodes CDR1 SGHTA and CDR2 FQGNSA. Trimming cost V 3 bases and J 8 bases, with 17 bases left between them. CDR3 nucleotides: TGTGCCAGCAGCTTGTTCGAGGGGGGGCCGGATTCACCCCTCCACTTT. This translates into CASSLFEGGPDSPLHF.

The chain joins TRBV11-2 to TRBJ2-7, with 7 bases matching TRBD2. J was trimmed by 6 bases and V by 4 bases; bases with no gene match: 9. The CDR3 loop spans 14 amino acids. Germline-derived CDR1 and CDR2 are SGHAT and FQNNGV. The CDR3 protein is CASSYFGRSSEQYF. DNA for the CDR3: TGTGCCAGCAGCTACTTCGGGAGGTCAAGCGAGCAGTACTTC.